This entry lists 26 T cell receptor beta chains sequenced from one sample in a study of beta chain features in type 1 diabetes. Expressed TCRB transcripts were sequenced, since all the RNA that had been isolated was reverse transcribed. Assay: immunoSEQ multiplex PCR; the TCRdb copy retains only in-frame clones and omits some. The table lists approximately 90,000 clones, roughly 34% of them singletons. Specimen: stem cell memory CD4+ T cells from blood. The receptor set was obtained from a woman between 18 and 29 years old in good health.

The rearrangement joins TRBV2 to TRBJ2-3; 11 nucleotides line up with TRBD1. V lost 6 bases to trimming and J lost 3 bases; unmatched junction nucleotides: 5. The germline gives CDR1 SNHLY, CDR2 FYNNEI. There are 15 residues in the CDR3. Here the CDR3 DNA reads TGTGCCAGCAGAGCCGGGACAGGGGGTACAGATACGCAGTATTTT. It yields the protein CASRAGTGGTDTQYF.

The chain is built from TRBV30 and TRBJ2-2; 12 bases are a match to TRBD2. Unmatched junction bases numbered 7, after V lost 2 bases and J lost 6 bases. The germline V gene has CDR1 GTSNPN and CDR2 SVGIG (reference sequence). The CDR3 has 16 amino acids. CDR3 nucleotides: TGTGCCTGGAGTCCCCCCGGGACTAGCGGGCCCGGGGAGCTGTTTTTT. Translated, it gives CAWSPPGTSGPGELFF.

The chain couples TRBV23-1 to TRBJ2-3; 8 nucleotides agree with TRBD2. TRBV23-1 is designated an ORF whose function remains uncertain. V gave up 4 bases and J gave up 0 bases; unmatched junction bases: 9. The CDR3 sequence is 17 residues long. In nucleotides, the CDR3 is TGCGCCAGCAGTCCCGTAAGAATAGCGGGGAGCACAGATACGCAGTATTTT. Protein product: CASSPVRIAGSTDTQYF.

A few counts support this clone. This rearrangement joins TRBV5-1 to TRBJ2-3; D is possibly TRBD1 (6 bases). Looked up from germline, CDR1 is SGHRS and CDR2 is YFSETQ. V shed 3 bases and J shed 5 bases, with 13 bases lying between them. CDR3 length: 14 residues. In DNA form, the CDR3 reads TGCGCCAGCAGCTCACAGGGCTTAGGAGATACGCAGTATTTT. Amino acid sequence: CASSSQGLGDTQYF.

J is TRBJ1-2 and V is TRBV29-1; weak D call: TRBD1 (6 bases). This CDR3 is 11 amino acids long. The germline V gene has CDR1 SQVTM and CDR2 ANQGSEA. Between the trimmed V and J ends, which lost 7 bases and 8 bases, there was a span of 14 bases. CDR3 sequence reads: CSATGSGGYTF. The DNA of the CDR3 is TGCAGCGCTACAGGGAGTGGGGGCTACACCTTC.

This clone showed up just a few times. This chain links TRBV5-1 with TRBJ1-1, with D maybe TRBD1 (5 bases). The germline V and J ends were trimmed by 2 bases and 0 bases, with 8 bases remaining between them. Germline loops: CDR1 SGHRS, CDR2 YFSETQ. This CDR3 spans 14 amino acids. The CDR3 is CASSLQDMNTEAFF. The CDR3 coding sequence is TGCGCCAGCAGCTTACAGGATATGAACACTGAAGCTTTCTTT. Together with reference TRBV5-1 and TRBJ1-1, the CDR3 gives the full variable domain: KAGVTQTPRYLIKTRGQQVTLSCSPISGHRSVSWYQQTPGQGLQFLFEYFSETQRNKGNFPGRFSGRQFSNSRSEMNVSTLELGDSALYLCASSLQDMNTEAFFGQGTRLTVV.

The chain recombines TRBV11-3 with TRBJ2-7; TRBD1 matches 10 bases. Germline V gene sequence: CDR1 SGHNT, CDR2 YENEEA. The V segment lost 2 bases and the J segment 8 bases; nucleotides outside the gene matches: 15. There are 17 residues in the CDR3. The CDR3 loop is CASSLMGNGQGVNQQYF. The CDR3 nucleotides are TGTGCCAGCAGCTTAATGGGGAATGGACAGGGGGTTAATCAGCAGTACTTC.

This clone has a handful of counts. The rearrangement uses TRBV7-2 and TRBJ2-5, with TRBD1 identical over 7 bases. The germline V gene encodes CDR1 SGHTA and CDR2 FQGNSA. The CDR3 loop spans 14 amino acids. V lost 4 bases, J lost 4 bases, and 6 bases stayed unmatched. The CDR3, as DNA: TGTGCCAGCAGCTCGCAGACAGGGAGAGAGACCCAGTACTTC. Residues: CASSSQTGRETQYF.

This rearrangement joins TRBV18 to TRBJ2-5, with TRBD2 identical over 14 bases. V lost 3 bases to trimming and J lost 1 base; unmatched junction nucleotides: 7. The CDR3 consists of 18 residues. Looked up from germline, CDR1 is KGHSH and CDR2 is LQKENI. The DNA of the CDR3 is TGTGCCAGCTCACCCCCCGGACTAGCGGGAGGTCGCCAAGAGACCCAGTACTTC. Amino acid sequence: CASSPPGLAGGRQETQYF.

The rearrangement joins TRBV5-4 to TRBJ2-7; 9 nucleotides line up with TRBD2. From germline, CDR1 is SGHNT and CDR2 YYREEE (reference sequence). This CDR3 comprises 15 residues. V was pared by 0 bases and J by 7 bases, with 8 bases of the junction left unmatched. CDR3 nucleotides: TGTGCCAGCAGCTTGGGCGCTAGCGGGGCGGGGGAGCAGTACTTC. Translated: CASSLGASGAGEQYF.

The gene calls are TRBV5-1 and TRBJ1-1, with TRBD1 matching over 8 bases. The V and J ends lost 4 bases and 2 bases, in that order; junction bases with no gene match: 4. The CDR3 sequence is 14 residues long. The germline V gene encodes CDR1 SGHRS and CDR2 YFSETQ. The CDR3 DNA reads TGCGCCAGCAGCATGACAGGGGTTAACACTGAAGCTTTCTTT. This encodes CASSMTGVNTEAFF.

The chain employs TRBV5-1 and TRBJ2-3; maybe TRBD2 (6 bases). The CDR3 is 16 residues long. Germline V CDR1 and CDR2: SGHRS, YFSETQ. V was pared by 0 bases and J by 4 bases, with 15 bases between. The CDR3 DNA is TGCGCCAGCAGCTTGGGTAGGACTACGATACCAGATACGCAGTATTTT. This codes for CASSLGRTTIPDTQYF.

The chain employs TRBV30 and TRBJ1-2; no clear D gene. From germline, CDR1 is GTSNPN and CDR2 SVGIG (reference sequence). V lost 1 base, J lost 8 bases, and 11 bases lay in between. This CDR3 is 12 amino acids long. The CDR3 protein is CAWSAPESGYTF. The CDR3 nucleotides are TGTGCCTGGAGTGCTCCTGAGTCCGGCTACACCTTC.

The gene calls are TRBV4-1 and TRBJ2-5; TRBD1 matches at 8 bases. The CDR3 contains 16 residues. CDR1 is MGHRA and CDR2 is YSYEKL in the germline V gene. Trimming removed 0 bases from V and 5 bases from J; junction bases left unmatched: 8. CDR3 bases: TGCGCCAGCAGCCAAGAAGGGGCAGGGGGCCGTGAGACCCAGTACTTC. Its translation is CASSQEGAGGRETQYF.

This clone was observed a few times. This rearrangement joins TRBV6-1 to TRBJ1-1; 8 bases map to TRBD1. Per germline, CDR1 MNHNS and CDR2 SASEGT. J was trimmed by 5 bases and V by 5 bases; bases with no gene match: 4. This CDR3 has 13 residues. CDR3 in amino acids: CASSPGQGTEAFF. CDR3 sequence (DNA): TGTGCCAGCAGTCCCGGACAGGGAACTGAAGCTTTCTTT.

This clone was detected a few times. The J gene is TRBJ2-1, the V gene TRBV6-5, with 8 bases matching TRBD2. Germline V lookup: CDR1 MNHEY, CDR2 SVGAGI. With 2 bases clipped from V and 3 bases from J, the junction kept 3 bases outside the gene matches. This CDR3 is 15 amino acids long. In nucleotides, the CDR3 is TGTGCCAGCAGTTACAGGAGCGGGAGCTACAATGAGCAGTTCTTC. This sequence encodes CASSYRSGSYNEQFF.

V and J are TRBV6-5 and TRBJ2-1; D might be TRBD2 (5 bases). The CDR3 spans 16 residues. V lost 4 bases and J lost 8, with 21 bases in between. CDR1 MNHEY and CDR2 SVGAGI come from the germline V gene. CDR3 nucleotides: TGTGCCAGCAGTTCACGGCTAGCATCCCATTTTGATGAGCAGTTCTTC. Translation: CASSSRLASHFDEQFF.

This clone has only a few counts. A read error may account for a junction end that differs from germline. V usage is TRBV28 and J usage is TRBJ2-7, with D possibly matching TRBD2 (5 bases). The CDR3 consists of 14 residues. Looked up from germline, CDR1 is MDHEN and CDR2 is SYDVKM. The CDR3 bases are TGTGCCAGCGGTTTAGGAGGACGGGTCTACGAGCAGTACTTC. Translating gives CASGLGGRVYEQYF.

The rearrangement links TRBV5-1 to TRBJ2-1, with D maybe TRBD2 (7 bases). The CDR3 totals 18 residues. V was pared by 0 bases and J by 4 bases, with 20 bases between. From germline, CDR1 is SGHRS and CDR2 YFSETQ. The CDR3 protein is CASSLDVSGGATYNEQFF. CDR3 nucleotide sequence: TGCGCCAGCAGCTTGGACGTCAGTGGGGGGGCCACTTACAATGAGCAGTTCTTC.

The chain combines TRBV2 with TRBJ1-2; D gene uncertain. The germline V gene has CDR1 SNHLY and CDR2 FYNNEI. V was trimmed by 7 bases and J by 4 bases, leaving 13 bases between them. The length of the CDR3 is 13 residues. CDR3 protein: CASIRGIGYGYTF. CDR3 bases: TGTGCCAGCATCCGAGGGATAGGCTATGGCTACACCTTC.

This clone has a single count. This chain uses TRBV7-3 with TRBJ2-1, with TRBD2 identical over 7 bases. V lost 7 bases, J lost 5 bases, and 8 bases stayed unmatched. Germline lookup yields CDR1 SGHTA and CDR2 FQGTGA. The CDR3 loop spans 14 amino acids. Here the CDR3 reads CASKPGGKDNEQFF. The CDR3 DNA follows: TGTGCCAGCAAGCCGGGGGGAAAGGACAATGAGCAGTTCTTC.

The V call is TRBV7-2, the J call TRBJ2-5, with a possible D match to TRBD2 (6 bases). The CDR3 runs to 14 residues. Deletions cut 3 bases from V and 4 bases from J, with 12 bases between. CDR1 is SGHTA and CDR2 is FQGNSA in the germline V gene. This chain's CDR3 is CASSFGGIGETQYF. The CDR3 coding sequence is TGTGCCAGCAGCTTTGGAGGGATTGGAGAGACCCAGTACTTC. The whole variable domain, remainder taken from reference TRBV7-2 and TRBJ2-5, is GAGVSQSPSNKVTEKGKDVELRCDPISGHTALYWYRQSLGQGLEFLIYFQGNSAPDKSGLPSDRFSAERTGGSVSTLTIQRTQQEDSAVYLCASSFGGIGETQYFGPGTRLLVL.

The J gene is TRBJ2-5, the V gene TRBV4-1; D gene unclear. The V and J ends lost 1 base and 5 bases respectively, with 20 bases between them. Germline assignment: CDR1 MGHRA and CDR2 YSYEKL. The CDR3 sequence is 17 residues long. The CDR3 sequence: CASSQGDLGRLLETQYF. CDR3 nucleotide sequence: TGCGCCAGCAGCCAAGGAGATCTCGGCAGGCTCTTGGAGACCCAGTACTTC.

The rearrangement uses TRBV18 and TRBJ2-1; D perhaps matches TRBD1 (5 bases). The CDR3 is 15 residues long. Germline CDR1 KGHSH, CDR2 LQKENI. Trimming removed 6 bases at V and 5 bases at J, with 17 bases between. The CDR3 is CASSTDGKQDNEQFF. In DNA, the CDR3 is TGTGCCAGCTCGACAGACGGAAAACAGGACAATGAGCAGTTCTTC.

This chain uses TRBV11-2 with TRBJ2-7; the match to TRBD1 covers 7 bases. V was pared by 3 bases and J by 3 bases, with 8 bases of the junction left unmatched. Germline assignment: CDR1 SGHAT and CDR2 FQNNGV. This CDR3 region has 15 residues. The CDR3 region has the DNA TGTGCCAGCAGCTTTGACCCGGGACAGAACTACGAGCAGTACTTC. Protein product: CASSFDPGQNYEQYF.

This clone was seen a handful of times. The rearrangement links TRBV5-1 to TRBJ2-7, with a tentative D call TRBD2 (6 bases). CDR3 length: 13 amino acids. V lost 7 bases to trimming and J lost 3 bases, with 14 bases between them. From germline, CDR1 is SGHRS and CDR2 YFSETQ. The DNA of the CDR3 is TGCGCCAGCGGAACTACGGGGGACTACGAGCAGTACTTC. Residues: CASGTTGDYEQYF.